A selection of T cell receptor beta chains follows, all from one sample in a study of T cell responses to AZD1222 COVID-19 vaccine. Assay: immunoSEQ multiplex PCR; the TCRdb copy retains only in-frame clones and omits some. Among about 120,000 clones listed, 90% were seen once. The material sequenced was peripheral blood, taken on day 0 of MenACWY control vaccination. All receptors derive from an adult in good health. Each CDR3 is given with its conserved first and last residue. The order of the fields is J gene, D gene, clone size, V gene, CDR3 DNA, CDR3 protein. A D gene is named only where the DNA matches it firmly. Clone size is not always given. Where it is, it says once, few, many or a class for expanded clones.

j_call: TRBJ2-2
d_call: NA
clone_size: NA
v_call: TRBV9
cdr3_nt: TGTGCCAGCAGCGTAGCTACCGGGGAGCTGTTTTTT
cdr3_aa: CASSVATGELFF

j_call: TRBJ2-3
d_call: NA
clone_size: NA
v_call: TRBV7-2
cdr3_nt: TGTGCCAGCAGCTTAGCTAGTACGTACAGCACAGATACGCAGTATTTT
cdr3_aa: CASSLASTYSTDTQYF

j_call: TRBJ1-1
d_call: NA
clone_size: NA
v_call: TRBV28
cdr3_nt: TGTGCCAGCAGTTTACTAGGGGCTGAAGCTTTCTTT
cdr3_aa: CASSLLGAEAFF

j_call: TRBJ2-5
d_call: NA
clone_size: NA
v_call: TRBV28
cdr3_nt: TGTGCCAGCAGCCTCAGGGAGACCCAGTACTTC
cdr3_aa: CASSLRETQYF

j_call: TRBJ2-1
d_call: TRBD1
clone_size: NA
v_call: TRBV14
cdr3_nt: TGTGCCAGCAGCCAAGAGGGCACAGGGGCGTACAATGAGCAGTTCTTC
cdr3_aa: CASSQEGTGAYNEQFF

j_call: TRBJ1-5
d_call: NA
clone_size: NA
v_call: TRBV27
cdr3_nt: TGTGCCAGCAGTCCCACATGGGACCTACAAAATCAGCCCCAGCATTTT
cdr3_aa: CASSPTWDLQNQPQHF

j_call: TRBJ1-5
d_call: NA
clone_size: NA
v_call: TRBV12-3/TRBV12-4
cdr3_nt: TGTGCCAGCAGTATAGGTAGCAATCAGCCCCAGCATTTT
cdr3_aa: CASSIGSNQPQHF

j_call: TRBJ2-2
d_call: NA
clone_size: NA
v_call: TRBV10-1
cdr3_nt: TGCGCCAGCAGTGAGTCTGCGGTGAACACCGGGGAGCTGTTTTTT
cdr3_aa: CASSESAVNTGELFF

j_call: TRBJ1-2
d_call: NA
clone_size: few
v_call: TRBV28
cdr3_nt: TGTGCCAGCAGTTCGACACCGACTAACTATGGCTACACCTTC
cdr3_aa: CASSSTPTNYGYTF

j_call: TRBJ2-1
d_call: TRBD2
clone_size: NA
v_call: TRBV6-6
cdr3_nt: TGTGCCAGCAGTTACTCGGCTAGCGGGATTTGGAATGAGCAGTTCTTC
cdr3_aa: CASSYSASGIWNEQFF

j_call: TRBJ2-3
d_call: TRBD2
clone_size: NA
v_call: TRBV5-1
cdr3_nt: TGCGCCAGCAGCTTGACCCCTAGCGGGGGTACAGATACGCAGTATTTT
cdr3_aa: CASSLTPSGGTDTQYF

j_call: TRBJ2-3
d_call: NA
clone_size: NA
v_call: TRBV7-2
cdr3_nt: TGTGCCAGCAGCTTAAGGGATGGGGGGACTGATACGCAGTATTTT
cdr3_aa: CASSLRDGGTDTQYF

j_call: TRBJ2-2
d_call: TRBD1
clone_size: NA
v_call: TRBV6-4
cdr3_nt: TGTGCCAGCAGAAAGGGGGCGGTCACCGGGGAGCTGTTTTTT
cdr3_aa: CASRKGAVTGELFF

j_call: TRBJ1-2
d_call: TRBD1
clone_size: NA
v_call: TRBV18
cdr3_nt: TGTGCCAGCTCACCACCGACAGGGGACTATGGCTACACCTTC
cdr3_aa: CASSPPTGDYGYTF

j_call: TRBJ1-6
d_call: TRBD1
clone_size: NA
v_call: TRBV4-1
cdr3_nt: TGCGCCAGCAGCCAAGAATGGCAGGGGGGGTCACCCCTCCACTTT
cdr3_aa: CASSQEWQGGSPLHF

j_call: TRBJ2-7
d_call: NA
clone_size: NA
v_call: TRBV28
cdr3_nt: TGTGCCAGCAGTCTTACAGGGTACCACGAGCAGTACTTC
cdr3_aa: CASSLTGYHEQYF

j_call: TRBJ2-1
d_call: NA
clone_size: NA
v_call: TRBV11-2
cdr3_nt: TGTGCCAGCAGCTTAGTATTTCTGGGAACCTACAATGAGCAGTTCTTC
cdr3_aa: CASSLVFLGTYNEQFF

j_call: TRBJ1-1
d_call: NA
clone_size: NA
v_call: TRBV27
cdr3_nt: TGTGCCAGCAGGGGAAGGACAGAGAAGGTGAACACTGAAGCTTTCTTT
cdr3_aa: CASRGRTEKVNTEAFF

j_call: TRBJ2-1
d_call: TRBD2
clone_size: NA
v_call: TRBV27
cdr3_nt: TGTGCCAGCGGCCAGGCGCGGACTAGACAGTTCTTC
cdr3_aa: CASGQARTRQFF

j_call: TRBJ2-6
d_call: NA
clone_size: NA
v_call: TRBV28
cdr3_nt: TGTGCCAGCAGGGGGGGATACTCTGGGGCCAACGTCCTGACTTTC
cdr3_aa: CASRGGYSGANVLTF

j_call: TRBJ2-3
d_call: NA
clone_size: NA
v_call: TRBV5-1
cdr3_nt: TGCGCCAGCAGCCGACGCCCAGCGGACAGCACAGATACGCAGTATTTT
cdr3_aa: CASSRRPADSTDTQYF

j_call: TRBJ2-1
d_call: NA
clone_size: NA
v_call: TRBV27
cdr3_nt: TGTGCCAGCAGTTTAAATGGAGGCTACAATGAGCAGTTCTTC
cdr3_aa: CASSLNGGYNEQFF

j_call: TRBJ2-5
d_call: TRBD2
clone_size: NA
v_call: TRBV5-1
cdr3_nt: TGCGCCAGCAGCTTGGCCGGAGGACTAGCGGTCCCTGGGCGGGAGACCCAGTACTTC
cdr3_aa: CASSLAGGLAVPGRETQYF

j_call: TRBJ1-1
d_call: NA
clone_size: NA
v_call: TRBV6-5
cdr3_nt: TGTGCCAGCAGTTCACCCAATACGAACACTGAAGCTTTCTTT
cdr3_aa: CASSSPNTNTEAFF

j_call: TRBJ1-3
d_call: NA
clone_size: NA
v_call: TRBV7-2
cdr3_nt: TGTGCCAGCAGCTTAGGGTGGCACCCTGGAAACACCATATATTTT
cdr3_aa: CASSLGWHPGNTIYF